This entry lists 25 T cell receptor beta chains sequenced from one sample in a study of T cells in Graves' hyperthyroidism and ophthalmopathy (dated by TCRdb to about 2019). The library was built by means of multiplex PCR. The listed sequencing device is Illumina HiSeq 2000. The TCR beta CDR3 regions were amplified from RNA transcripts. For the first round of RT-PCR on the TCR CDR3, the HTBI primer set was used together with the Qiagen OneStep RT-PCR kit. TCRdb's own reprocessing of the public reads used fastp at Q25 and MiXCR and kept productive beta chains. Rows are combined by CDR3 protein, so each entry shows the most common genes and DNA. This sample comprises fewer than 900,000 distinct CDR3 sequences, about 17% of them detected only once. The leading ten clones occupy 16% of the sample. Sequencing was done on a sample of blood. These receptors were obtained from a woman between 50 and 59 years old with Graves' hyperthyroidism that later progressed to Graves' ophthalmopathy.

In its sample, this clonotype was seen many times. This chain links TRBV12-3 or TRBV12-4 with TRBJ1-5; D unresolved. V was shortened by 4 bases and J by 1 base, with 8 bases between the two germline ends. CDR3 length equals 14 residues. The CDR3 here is CASSSLMSNQPQHF. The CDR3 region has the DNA TGTGCCAGCAGTTCGCTGATGAGCAATCAGCCCCAGCATTTT.

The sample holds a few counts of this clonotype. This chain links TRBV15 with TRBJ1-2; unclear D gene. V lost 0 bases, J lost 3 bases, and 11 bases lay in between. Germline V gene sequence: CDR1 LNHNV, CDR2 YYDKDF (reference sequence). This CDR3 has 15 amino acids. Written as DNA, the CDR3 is TGTGCCACCAGCAGAGATGTTGGCCAGGACTATGGCTACACCTTC. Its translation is CATSRDVGQDYGYTF. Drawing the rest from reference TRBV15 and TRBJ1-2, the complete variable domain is DAMVIQNPRYQVTQFGKPVTLSCSQTLNHNVMYWYQQKSSQAPKLLFHYYDKDFNNEADTPDNFQSRRPNTSFCFLDIRSPGLGDTAMYLCATSRDVGQDYGYTFGSGTRLTVV.

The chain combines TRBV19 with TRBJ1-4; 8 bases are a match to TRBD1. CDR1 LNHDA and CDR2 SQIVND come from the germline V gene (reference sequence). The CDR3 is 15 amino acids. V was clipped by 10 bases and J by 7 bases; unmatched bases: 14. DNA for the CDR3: TGTGCCACCGGTGGACAGGGTTATCGTAGTGAAAAACTGTTTTTT. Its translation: CATGGQGYRSEKLFF.

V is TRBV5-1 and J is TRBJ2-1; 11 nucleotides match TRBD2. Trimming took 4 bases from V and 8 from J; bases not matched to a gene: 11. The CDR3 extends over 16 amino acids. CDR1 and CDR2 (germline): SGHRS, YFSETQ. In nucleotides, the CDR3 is TGCGCCAGCAGCCTAACTAGCGGGGGCCCCCGACATGAGCAGTTCTTC. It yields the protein CASSLTSGGPRHEQFF.

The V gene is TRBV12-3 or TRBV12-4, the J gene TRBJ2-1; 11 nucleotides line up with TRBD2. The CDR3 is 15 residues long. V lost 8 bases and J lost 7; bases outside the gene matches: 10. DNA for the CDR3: TGTGCCAGCGTCGATAGCGGGGGGGCCTTGAATGAGCAGTTCTTC. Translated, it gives CASVDSGGALNEQFF.

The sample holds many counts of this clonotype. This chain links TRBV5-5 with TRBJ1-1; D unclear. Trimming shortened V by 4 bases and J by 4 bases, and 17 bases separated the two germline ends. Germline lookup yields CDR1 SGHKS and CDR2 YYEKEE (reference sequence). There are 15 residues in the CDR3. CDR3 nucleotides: TGTGCCAGCAGCCCCCCGGGAACCCTGTTCACTGAAGCTTTCTTT. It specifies CASSPPGTLFTEAFF.

This chain's CDR3 is CASSFFLSPEAFF. The CDR3, as DNA: TGTGCCAGCAGCTTCTTTTTAAGCCCTGAAGCTTTCTTT. This chain uses TRBV7-2 with TRBJ1-1; D call uncertain. CDR3 length equals 13 residues. V shed 3 bases and J shed 6 bases, with 11 bases lying between them. Per the germline V gene, CDR1 is SGHTA and CDR2 is FQGNSA.

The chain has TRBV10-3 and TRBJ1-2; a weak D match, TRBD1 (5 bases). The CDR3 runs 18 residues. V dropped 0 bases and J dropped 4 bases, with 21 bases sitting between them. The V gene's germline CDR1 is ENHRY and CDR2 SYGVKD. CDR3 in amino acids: CAISESFLRTPKPYGYTF. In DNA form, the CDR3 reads TGTGCCATCAGTGAGTCGTTTCTAAGGACACCGAAGCCCTATGGCTACACCTTC.

For the CDR3, the DNA is TGTGCCAGCAGGGGGACAGGGCGGACTGAAGCTTTCTTT. Residues: CASRGTGRTEAFF. The chain combines TRBV6-4 with TRBJ1-1, with 9 nucleotides matching TRBD1. Trimming removed 6 bases from V and 5 bases from J; junction bases left unmatched: 4. CDR1 and CDR2 from the germline V gene are MRHNA and SNTAGT. CDR3 length equals 13 residues.

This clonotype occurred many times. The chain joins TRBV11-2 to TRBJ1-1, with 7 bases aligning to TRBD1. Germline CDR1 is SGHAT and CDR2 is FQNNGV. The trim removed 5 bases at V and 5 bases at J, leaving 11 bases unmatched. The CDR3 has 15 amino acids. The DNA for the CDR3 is TGTGCCAGCAGCCCGCTACAGGGGAGGGGGACTGAAGCTTTCTTT. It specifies CASSPLQGRGTEAFF.

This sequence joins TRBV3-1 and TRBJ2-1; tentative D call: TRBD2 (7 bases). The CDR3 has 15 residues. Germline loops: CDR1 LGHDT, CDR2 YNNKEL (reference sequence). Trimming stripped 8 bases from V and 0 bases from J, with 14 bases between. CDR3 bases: TGTGCCAGCGCGGTGGCGGGGGCCTCCTACAATGAGCAGTTCTTC. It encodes CASAVAGASYNEQFF.

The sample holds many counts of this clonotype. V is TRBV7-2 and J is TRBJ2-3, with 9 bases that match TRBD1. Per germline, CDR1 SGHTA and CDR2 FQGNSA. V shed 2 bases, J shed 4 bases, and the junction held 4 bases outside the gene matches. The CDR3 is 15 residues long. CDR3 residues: CASSLQQGAADTQYF. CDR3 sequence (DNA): TGTGCCAGCAGCTTACAACAGGGGGCGGCAGATACGCAGTATTTT.

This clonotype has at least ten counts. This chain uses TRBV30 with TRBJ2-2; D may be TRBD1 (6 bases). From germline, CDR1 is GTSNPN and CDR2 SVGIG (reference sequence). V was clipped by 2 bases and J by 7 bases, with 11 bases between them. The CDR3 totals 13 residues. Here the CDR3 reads CAWSPQGRGELFF. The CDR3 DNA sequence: TGTGCCTGGAGTCCCCAGGGGCGCGGGGAGCTGTTTTTT. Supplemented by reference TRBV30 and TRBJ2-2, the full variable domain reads SQTIHQWPATLVQPVGSPLSLECTVEGTSNPNLYWYRQAAGRGLQLLFYSVGIGQISSEVPQNLSASRPQDRQFILSSKKLLLSDSGFYLCAWSPQGRGELFFGEGSRLTVL.

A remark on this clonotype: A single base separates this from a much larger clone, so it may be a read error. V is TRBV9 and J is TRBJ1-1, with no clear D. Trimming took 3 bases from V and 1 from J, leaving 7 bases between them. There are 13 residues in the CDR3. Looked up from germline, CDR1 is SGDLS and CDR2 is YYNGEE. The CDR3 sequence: CASSAWENTEAFF. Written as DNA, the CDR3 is TGTGCCAGCAGCGCCTGGGAGAACACTGAAGCTTTCTTT.

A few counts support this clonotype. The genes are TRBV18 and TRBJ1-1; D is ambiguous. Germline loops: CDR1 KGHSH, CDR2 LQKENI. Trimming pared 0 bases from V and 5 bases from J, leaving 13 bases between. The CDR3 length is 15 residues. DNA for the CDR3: TGTGCCAGCTCACCACCCGACGGCGCACGTACTGAAGCTTTCTTT. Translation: CASSPPDGARTEAFF.

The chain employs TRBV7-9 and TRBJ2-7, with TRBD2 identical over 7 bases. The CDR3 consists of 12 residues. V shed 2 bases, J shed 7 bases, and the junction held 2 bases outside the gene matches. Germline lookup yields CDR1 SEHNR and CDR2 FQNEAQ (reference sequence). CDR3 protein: CASSLPGGEQYF. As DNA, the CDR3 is TGTGCCAGCAGCTTACCGGGGGGAGAGCAGTACTTC.

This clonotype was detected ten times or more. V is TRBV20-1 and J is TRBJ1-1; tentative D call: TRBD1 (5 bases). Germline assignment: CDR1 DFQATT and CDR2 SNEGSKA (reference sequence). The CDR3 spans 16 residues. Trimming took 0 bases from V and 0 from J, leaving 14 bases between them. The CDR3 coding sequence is TGCAGTGCTAGAGATTTCAGGGACTACATGAACACTGAAGCTTTCTTT. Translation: CSARDFRDYMNTEAFF.

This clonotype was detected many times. CDR3 residues: CASSPIDDNYGYTF. CDR3 nucleotide sequence: TGTGCCAGCTCACCGATAGACGACAACTATGGCTACACCTTC. The genes are TRBV18 and TRBJ1-2; no reliable D call. This CDR3 region has 14 residues. V lost 3 bases and J 2 bases, leaving 10 bases between the germline ends. Germline V gene lookup returns CDR1 KGHSH and CDR2 LQKENI.

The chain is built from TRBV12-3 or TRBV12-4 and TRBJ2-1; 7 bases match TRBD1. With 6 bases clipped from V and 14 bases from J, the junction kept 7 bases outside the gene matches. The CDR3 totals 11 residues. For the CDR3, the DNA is TGTGCCAGCAGGAACAGGGGAGCGAAGTTCTTC. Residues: CASRNRGAKFF.

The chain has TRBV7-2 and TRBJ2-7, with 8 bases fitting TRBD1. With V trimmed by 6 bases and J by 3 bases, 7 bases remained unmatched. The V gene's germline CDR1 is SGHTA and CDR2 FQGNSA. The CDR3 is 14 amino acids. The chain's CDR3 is CASSNRDRLYEQYF. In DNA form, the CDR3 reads TGTGCCAGCAGTAACCGGGACAGGCTCTACGAGCAGTACTTC.

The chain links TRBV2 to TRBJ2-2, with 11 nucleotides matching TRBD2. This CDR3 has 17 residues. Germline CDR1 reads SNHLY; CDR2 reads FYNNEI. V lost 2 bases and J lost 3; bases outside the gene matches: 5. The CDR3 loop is CASSELAGGVDTGELFF. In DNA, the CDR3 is TGTGCCAGCAGTGAACTAGCGGGGGGTGTTGACACCGGGGAGCTGTTTTTT.

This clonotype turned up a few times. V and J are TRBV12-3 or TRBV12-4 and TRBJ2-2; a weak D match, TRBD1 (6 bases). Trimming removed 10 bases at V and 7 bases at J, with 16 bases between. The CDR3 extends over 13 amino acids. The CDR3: CAILQGPDGELFF. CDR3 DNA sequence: TGTGCCATACTACAGGGTCCTGACGGGGAGCTGTTTTTT.

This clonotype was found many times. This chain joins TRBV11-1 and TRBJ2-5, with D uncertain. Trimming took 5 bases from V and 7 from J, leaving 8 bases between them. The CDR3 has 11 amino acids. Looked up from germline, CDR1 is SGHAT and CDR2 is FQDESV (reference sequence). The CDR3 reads CASSITLTQYF. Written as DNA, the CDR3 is TGTGCCAGCAGCATAACCTTGACCCAGTACTTC.

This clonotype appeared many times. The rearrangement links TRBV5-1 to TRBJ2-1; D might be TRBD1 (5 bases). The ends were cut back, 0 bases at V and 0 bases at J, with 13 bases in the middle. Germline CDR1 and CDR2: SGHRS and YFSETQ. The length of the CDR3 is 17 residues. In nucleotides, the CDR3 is TGCGCCAGCAGCTTGGGACAGTTGATAGCCTCCTACAATGAGCAGTTCTTC. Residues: CASSLGQLIASYNEQFF.

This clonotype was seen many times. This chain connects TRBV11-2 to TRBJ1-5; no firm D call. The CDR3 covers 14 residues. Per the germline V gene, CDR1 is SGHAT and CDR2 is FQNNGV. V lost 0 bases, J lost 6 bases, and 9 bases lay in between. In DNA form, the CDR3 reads TGTGCCAGCAGCTTAGATCACAGAGCTCAGCCCCAGCATTTT. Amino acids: CASSLDHRAQPQHF. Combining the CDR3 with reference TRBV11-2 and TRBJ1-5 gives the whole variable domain EAGVAQSPRYKIIEKRQSVAFWCNPISGHATLYWYQQILGQGPKLLIQFQNNGVVDDSQLPKDRFSAERLKGVDSTLKIQPAKLEDSAVYLCASSLDHRAQPQHFGDGTRLSIL.